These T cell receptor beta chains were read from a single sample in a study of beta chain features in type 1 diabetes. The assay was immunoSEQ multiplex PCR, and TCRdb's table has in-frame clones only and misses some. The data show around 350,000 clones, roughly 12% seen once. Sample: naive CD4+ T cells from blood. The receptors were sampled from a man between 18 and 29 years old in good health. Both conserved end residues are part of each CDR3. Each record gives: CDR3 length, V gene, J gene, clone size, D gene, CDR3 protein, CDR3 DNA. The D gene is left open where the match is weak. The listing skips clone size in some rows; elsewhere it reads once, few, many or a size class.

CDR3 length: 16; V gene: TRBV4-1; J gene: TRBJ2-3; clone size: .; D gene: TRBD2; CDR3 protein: CASSQAPAGGTDTQYF; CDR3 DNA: TGCGCCAGCAGCCAAGCTCCAGCGGGGGGCACAGATACGCAGTATTTT
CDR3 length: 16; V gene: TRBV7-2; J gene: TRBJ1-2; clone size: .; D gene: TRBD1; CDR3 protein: CASSSGQGKTPYGYTF; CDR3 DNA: TGTGCCAGCAGCTCCGGACAGGGCAAAACTCCCTATGGCTACACCTTC
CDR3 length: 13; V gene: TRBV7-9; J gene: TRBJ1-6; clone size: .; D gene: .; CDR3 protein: CASSLDPGAPLHF; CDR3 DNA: TGTGCCAGCAGCTTAGATCCGGGGGCACCCCTCCACTTT
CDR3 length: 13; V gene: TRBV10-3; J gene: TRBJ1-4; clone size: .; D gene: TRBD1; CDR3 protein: CAISLTGVGKLFF; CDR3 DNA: TGTGCCATCAGTTTGACAGGGGTTGGAAAACTGTTTTTT
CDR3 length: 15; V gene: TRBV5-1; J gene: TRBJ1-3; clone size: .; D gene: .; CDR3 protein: CASSWTEPPGNTIYF; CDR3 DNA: TGCGCCAGCAGCTGGACAGAACCACCTGGAAACACCATATATTTT
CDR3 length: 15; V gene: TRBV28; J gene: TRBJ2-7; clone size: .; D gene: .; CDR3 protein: CASSLSAGMVYEQYF; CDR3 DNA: TGTGCCAGCAGTTTATCGGCCGGGATGGTTTACGAGCAGTACTTC
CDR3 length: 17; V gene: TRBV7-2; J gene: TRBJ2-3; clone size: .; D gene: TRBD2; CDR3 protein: CASSRGVAGGGADTQYF; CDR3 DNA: TGTGCCAGCAGCCGAGGGGTAGCGGGAGGAGGGGCAGATACGCAGTATTTT
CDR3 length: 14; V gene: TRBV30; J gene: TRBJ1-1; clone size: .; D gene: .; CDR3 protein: CAWQGHLSNTEAFF; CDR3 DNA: TGTGCCTGGCAGGGACACTTATCGAACACTGAAGCTTTCTTT
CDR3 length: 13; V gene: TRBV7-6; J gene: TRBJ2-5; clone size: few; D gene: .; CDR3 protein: CASTLVRAETQYF; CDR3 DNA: TGTGCCAGCACTCTAGTCAGGGCAGAGACCCAGTACTTC
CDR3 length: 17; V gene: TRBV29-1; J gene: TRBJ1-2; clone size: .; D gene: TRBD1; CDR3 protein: CSVSDFLGQGRNYGYTF; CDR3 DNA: TGCAGCGTTAGTGATTTTCTCGGACAGGGTCGTAACTATGGCTACACCTTC
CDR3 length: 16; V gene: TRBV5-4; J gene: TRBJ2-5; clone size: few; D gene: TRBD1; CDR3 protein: CASNFRDRGQRETQYF; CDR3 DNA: TGTGCCAGCAACTTCCGGGACAGGGGGCAGAGAGAGACCCAGTACTTC
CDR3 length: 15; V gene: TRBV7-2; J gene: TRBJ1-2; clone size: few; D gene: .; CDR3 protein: CASSLVIRNHYGYTF; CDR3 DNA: TGTGCCAGCAGCTTAGTAATCAGGAACCACTATGGCTACACCTTC
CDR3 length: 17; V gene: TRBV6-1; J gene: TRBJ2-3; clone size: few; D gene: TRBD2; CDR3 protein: CASSGYGGRAPTDTQYF; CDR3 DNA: TGTGCCAGCAGTGGATACGGCGGGAGGGCCCCCACAGATACGCAGTATTTT
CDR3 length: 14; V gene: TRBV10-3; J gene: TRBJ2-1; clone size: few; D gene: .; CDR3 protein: CAIRGTDRSNEQFF; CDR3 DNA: TGTGCCATCAGGGGCACCGACCGTTCAAATGAGCAGTTCTTC
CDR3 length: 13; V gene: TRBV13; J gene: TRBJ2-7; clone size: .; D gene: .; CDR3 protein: CASRSDSSYEQYF; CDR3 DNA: TGTGCCAGCAGATCTGACAGCTCCTACGAGCAGTACTTC
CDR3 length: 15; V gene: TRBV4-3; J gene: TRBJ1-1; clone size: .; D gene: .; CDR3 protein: CASSQDGQRNTEAFF; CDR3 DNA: TGCGCCAGCAGCCAAGATGGGCAGAGAAACACTGAAGCTTTCTTT
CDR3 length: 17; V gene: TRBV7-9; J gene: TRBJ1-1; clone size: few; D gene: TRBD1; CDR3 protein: CASSLLFWGQGATEAFF; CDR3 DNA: TGTGCCAGCAGCTTACTCTTCTGGGGACAGGGGGCTACTGAAGCTTTCTTT
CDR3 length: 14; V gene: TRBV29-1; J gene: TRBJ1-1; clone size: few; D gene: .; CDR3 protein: CSLSLKVGGTEAFF; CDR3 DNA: TGCAGCTTGAGTCTCAAAGTCGGGGGGACTGAAGCTTTCTTT
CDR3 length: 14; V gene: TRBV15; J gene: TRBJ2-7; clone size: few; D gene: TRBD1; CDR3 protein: CAPVGQGLPYEQYF; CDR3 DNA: TGTGCCCCAGTAGGACAGGGCCTTCCCTACGAGCAGTACTTC
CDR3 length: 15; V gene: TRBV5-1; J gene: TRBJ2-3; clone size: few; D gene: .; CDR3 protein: CASSLGVQGADTQYF; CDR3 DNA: TGCGCCAGCAGCTTGGGCGTCCAAGGGGCAGATACGCAGTATTTT
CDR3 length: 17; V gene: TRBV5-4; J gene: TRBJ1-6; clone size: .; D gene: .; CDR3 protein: CASSLNPSRRGNSPLHF; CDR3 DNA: TGTGCCAGCAGCTTGAACCCCTCTAGAAGGGGCAATTCACCCCTCCACTTT
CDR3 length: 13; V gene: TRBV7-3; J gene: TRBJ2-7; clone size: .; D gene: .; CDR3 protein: CASSLRRDYEQYF; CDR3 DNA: TGTGCCAGCAGCCTACGGCGGGACTACGAGCAGTACTTC
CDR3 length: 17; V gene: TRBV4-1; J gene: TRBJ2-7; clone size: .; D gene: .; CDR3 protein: CASSQVKSTRTTYEQYF; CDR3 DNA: TGCGCCAGCAGCCAAGTCAAGAGCACGCGGACTACCTACGAGCAGTACTTC
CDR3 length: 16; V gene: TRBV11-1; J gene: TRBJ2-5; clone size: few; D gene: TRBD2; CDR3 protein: CASSLRLAGVQETQYF; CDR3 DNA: TGTGCCAGCAGCTTACGACTAGCGGGAGTCCAAGAGACCCAGTACTTC
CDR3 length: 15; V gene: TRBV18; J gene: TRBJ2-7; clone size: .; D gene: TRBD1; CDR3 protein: CASSSPSGGSYEQYF; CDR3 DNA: TGTGCCAGCTCGTCACCGTCAGGGGGATCCTACGAGCAGTACTTC
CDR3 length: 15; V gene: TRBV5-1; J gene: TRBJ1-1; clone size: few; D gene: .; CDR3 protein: CASSLGSLRDTEAFF; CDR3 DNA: TGCGCCAGCAGCTTGGGGTCATTGAGGGACACTGAAGCTTTCTTT
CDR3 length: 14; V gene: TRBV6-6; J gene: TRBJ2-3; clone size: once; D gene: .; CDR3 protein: CASRPPGVTDTQYF; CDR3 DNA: TGTGCCAGCAGACCGCCGGGGGTCACAGATACGCAGTATTTT
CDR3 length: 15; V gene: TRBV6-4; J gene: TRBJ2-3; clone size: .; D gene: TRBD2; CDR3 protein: CASRAGLAGTDTQYF; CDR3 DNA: TGTGCCAGCAGGGCTGGACTAGCGGGCACAGATACGCAGTATTTT
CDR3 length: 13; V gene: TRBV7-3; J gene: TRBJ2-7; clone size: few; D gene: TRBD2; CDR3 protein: CASSLGEGNEQYF; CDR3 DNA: TGTGCCAGCAGCTTAGGGGAGGGGAACGAGCAGTACTTC
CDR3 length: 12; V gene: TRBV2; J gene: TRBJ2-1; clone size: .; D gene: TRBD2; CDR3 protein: CASAGGPGEQFF; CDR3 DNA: TGTGCCAGCGCGGGAGGGCCAGGGGAGCAGTTCTTC
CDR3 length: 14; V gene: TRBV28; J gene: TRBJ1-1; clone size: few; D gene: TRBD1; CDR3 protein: CASSSNRGNTEAFF; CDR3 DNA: TGTGCCAGCAGTTCAAACAGGGGAAACACTGAAGCTTTCTTT
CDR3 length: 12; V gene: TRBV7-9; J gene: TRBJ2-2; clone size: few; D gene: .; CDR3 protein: CASSFITGELFF; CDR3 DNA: TGTGCCAGCAGCTTCATCACCGGGGAGCTGTTTTTT
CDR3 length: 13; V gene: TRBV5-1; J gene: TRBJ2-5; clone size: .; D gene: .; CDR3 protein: CASSLASEETQYF; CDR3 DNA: TGCGCCAGCAGCTTGGCTAGTGAGGAGACCCAGTACTTC
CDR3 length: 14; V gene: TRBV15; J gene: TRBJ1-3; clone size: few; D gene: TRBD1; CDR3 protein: CATSGWDSGNTIYF; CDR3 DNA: TGTGCCACCAGCGGCTGGGACAGTGGAAACACCATATATTTT
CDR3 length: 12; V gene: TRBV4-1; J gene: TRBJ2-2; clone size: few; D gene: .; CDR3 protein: CASSREAGELFF; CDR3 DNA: TGCGCCAGCAGTAGGGAGGCCGGGGAGCTGTTTTTT
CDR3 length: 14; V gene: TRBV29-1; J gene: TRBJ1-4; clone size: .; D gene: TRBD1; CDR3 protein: CSVTQGAQNEKLFF; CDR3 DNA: TGCAGCGTTACCCAGGGGGCGCAGAATGAAAAACTGTTTTTT
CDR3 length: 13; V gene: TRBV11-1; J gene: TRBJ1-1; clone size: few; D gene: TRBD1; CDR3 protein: CASSTSTGVEAFF; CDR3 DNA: TGTGCCAGCAGCACATCGACAGGGGTTGAAGCTTTCTTT
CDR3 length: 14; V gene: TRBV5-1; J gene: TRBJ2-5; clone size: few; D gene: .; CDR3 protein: CASSLPGRRETQYF; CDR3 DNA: TGCGCCAGCAGCTTGCCGGGGAGACGGGAGACCCAGTACTTC
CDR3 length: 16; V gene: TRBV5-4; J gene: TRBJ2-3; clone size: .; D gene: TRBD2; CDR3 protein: CASSPGTSRNTDTQYF; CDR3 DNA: TGTGCCAGCAGCCCGGGGACTAGCAGAAACACAGATACGCAGTATTTT
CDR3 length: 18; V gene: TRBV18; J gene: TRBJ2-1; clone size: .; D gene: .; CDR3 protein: CASSPRDSGGHTGNEQFF; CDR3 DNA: TGTGCCAGCTCACCAAGGGATTCCGGGGGGCACACGGGGAATGAGCAGTTCTTC
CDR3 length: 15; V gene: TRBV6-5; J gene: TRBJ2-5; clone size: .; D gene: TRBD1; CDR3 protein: CASSLGQGEWETQYF; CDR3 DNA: TGTGCCAGCAGTTTGGGACAGGGGGAGTGGGAGACCCAGTACTTC
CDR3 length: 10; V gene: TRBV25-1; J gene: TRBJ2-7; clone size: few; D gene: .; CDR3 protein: CAREGSSLYF; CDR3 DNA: TGTGCCAGGGAGGGGAGCAGTTTGTACTTC
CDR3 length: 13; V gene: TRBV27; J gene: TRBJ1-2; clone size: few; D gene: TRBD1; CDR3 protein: CASSVTGNSGYTF; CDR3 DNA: TGTGCCAGCAGTGTGACAGGGAATAGCGGCTACACCTTC
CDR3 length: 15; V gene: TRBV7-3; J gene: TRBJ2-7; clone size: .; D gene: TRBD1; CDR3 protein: CASSTGPGQTYEQYF; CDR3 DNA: TGTGCCAGCAGCACCGGGCCGGGACAGACCTACGAGCAGTACTTC
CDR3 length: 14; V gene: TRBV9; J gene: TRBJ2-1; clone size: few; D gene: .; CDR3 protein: CASSGLQSYNEQFF; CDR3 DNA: TGTGCCAGCAGCGGACTACAGAGCTACAATGAGCAGTTCTTC
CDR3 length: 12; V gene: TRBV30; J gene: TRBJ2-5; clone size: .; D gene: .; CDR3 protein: CAWKGVAETQYF; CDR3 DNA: TGTGCCTGGAAAGGCGTAGCAGAGACCCAGTACTTC
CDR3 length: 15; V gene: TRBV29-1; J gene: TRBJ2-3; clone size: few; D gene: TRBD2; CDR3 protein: CSVEASGSSTDTQYF; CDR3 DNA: TGCAGCGTTGAAGCTAGCGGGAGTAGCACAGATACGCAGTATTTT
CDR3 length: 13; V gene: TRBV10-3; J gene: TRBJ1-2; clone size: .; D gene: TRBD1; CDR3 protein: CAIPDRGWYGYTF; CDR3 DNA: TGTGCCATCCCAGACAGGGGGTGGTATGGCTACACCTTC
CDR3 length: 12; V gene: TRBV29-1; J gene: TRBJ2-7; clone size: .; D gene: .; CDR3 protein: CSVYRDGYEQYF; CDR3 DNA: TGCAGCGTATACAGGGATGGTTACGAGCAGTACTTC
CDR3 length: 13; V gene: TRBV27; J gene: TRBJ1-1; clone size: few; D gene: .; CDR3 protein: CATSPGKNTEAFF; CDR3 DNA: TGTGCCACCTCCCCCGGGAAAAACACTGAAGCTTTCTTT
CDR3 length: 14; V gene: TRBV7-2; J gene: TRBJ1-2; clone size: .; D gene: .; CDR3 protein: CASSRNGGYYGYTF; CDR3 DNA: TGTGCCAGCAGCCGAAATGGGGGGTACTATGGCTACACCTTC
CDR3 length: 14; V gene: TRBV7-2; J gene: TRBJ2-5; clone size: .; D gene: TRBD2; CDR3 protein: CASSSELAAGTQYF; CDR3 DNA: TGTGCCAGCAGCTCTGAACTAGCGGCGGGGACCCAGTACTTC
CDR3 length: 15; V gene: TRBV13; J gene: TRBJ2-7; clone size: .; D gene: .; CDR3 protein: CASSLDLTGGEEQYF; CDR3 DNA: TGTGCCAGCAGCTTAGATCTTACGGGTGGGGAGGAGCAGTACTTC